These 17 T cell receptor beta chains were sequenced from one sample in a study of tumor-infiltrating lymphocytes in primary liver carcinoma. Germline DNA was also extracted, and blood RNA was taken from unsorted whole blood. Synthesis of TCR beta cDNA was carried out from approximately 500 ng total RNA with a constant-region primer. Three nested multiplex PCR rounds, a slightly modified ARM-PCR, produced the libraries for TCR beta. The first two PCR rounds, roughly 9 cycles each, used TRBV1-TRBV30 forward primers and a C-beta reverse primer. TCRdb analysed the multiplex PCR reads with MiXCR anew, one entry per CDR3 protein. The sample holds 300,000 to 350,000 distinct CDR3 sequences, around three fifths seen once. The sequencing input was peripheral blood. These receptors came from a young woman with primary liver carcinoma and hepatitis B virus infection.

V usage is TRBV6-5 and J usage is TRBJ2-1, with 8 bases identical to TRBD2. This CDR3 spans 13 amino acids. In germline, CDR1 is MNHEY, CDR2 SVGAGI. V shed 4 bases and J 9 bases; nucleotides not matched to a gene: 5. The CDR3 sequence is CASSFTSGLEQFF. DNA of the CDR3: TGTGCCAGCAGTTTCACTAGCGGACTTGAGCAGTTCTTC.

Regarding this clonotype: A read error is possible here, since a much larger clone lies one base away. J is TRBJ2-1 and V is TRBV11-3, with TRBD2 identical over 9 bases. CDR1 and CDR2 from the germline V gene are SGHNT and YENEEA. CDR3 length: 17 amino acids. CDR3 loop: CASSLRREGSSNNEQFF. The CDR3 DNA reads as TGTGCCAGCAGCTTAAGGCGGGAGGGGAGCTCCAACAATGAGCAGTTCTTC.

The table lists this clonotype with many counts. V usage is TRBV7-9 and J usage is TRBJ1-5, with a possible D match to TRBD1 (5 bases). Germline-derived CDR1 and CDR2 are SEHNR and FQNEAQ (reference sequence). This CDR3 is built from 15 residues. The ends were cut back, 6 bases at V and 2 bases at J, with 14 bases in the middle. The CDR3 nucleotides are TGTGCCAGCAGTTTGGGGGACGGGGGCAATCAGCCCCAGCATTTT. Its translation is CASSLGDGGNQPQHF.

Notes on this clonotype: The conserved phenylalanine or tryptophan normally closing the CDR3 is absent here, so this likely arose from a read error. This sequence joins TRBV11-2 and TRBJ1-4; D gene ambiguous. The CDR3 length is 15 residues. The V gene's germline CDR1 is SGHAT and CDR2 FQNNGV. DNA of the CDR3: TGTGCCGGCAGCCCCCAACTATCGTCGAATGAAGAACTGTTTTCT. Translated, it gives CAGSPQLSSNEELFS.

A note on this clonotype: At one end, the junction sequence differs from germline, possibly due to a read error. The chain couples TRBV24-1 to TRBJ2-1, with D hard to call. The germline CDR1 and CDR2 sequences are KGHDR and SFDVKD. The CDR3 sequence is 13 residues long. The CDR3 coding sequence is TGTGCCACCGGTGGTTGGAACTACAATGAGCAGCTCTTC. It encodes CATGGWNYNEQLF.

This clonotype showed up just once. A read error is likely, as this CDR3 ends without the conserved phenylalanine or tryptophan. This chain uses TRBV5-4 with TRBJ2-5; the match to TRBD1 covers 7 bases. From germline, CDR1 is SGHNT and CDR2 YYREEE (reference sequence). The J segment lost 5 bases and the V segment lost 3 bases, leaving 7 bases of the junction unmatched. The CDR3 sequence is 14 residues long. The CDR3 loop is CASSSGGVGETQYV. CDR3 DNA: TGTGCCAGCAGCTCAGGGGGAGTTGGGGAGACCCAGTACGTC.

For this clonotype: This may be a read error, as it is one base from a much larger clone. Likely a read error: the CDR3 ends without its conserved phenylalanine or tryptophan. CDR3 protein: CSFTTGYGTEAFV. For the CDR3, the DNA is TGCAGCTTCACGACAGGGTATGGAACTGAAGCTTTCGTT. The gene calls are TRBV29-1 and TRBJ1-1; 7 positions match TRBD1. The CDR3 totals 13 residues. Germline V CDR1 and CDR2: SQVTM, ANQGSEA. Unmatched junction bases numbered 11, after V lost 8 bases and J lost 5 bases.

The chain uses TRBV7-9 and TRBJ2-2; D is uncertain. The ends were cut back, 10 bases at V and 1 base at J, with 13 bases in the middle. The CDR3 sequence is 14 residues long. Per the germline V gene, CDR1 is SEHNR and CDR2 is FQNEAQ (reference sequence). The CDR3 bases are TGTGCCAACTTAGGCAGGCGGAACACCGGGGAGCTGTTTTTT. Its translation is CANLGRRNTGELFF.

Of note for this clonotype: Compared with germline, one end of the junction differs, possibly owing to a read error. The rearrangement links TRBV4-1 to TRBJ1-1; D possibly corresponds to TRBD1 (5 bases). The CDR3 is 15 residues long. Germline CDR1 and CDR2: MGHRA and YSYEKL. CDR3 in DNA: TGCGCCAGCAGTCAAGAGGTAACGGGCGACAGTGAAGCTTTCTTT. Its translation: CASSQEVTGDSEAFF.

This clonotype has at least ten counts. This rearrangement joins TRBV11-2 to TRBJ2-2, with a possible D match to TRBD2 (5 bases). The CDR3 has 16 amino acids. Trimming took 5 bases from V and 5 from J, leaving 18 bases between them. The V gene's germline CDR1 is SGHAT and CDR2 FQNNGV. DNA for the CDR3: TGTGCCAGCAGCCCTCCCAGAGGGTTAGGTACCGGGGAGCTGTTTTTT. Its protein is CASSPPRGLGTGELFF.

Regarding this clonotype: This may stem from a read error, because a much larger clone lies one nucleotide away. The chain employs TRBV4-3 and TRBJ2-5; TRBD2 aligns across 12 bases. The germline gives CDR1 LGHNA, CDR2 YSLEER. The CDR3 extends over 17 amino acids. In DNA form, the CDR3 reads TGCACCAGCAGCCAAGGGCTAGCGGGAGGGTTCCAAGAGACCCAGTACTTC. It encodes CTSSQGLAGGFQETQYF.

For this clonotype: A much larger clone is a single base away; this may be a read error. A read error is likely, as this CDR3 ends without the conserved phenylalanine or tryptophan. The chain carries TRBV12-3 or TRBV12-4 and TRBJ2-6, with D unclear. The CDR3 is 15 residues long. The V gene lost 4 bases and the J gene lost 2 bases, with 9 bases spanning the gap. CDR3 sequence (DNA): TGTGCCAGCAGTTCCCTTGGGGCTGGGGCCAACGTCCTGACTATC. Translating gives CASSSLGAGANVLTI.

This clonotype was seen a handful of times. A much more abundant neighbour one base away suggests this may be a read error. V gene TRBV6-5 combines with J gene TRBJ2-3, with TRBD2 identical over 12 bases. The CDR3 is 20 amino acids. CDR1 is MNHEY, CDR2 SVGAGI, per germline. J lost 2 bases, V lost 0 bases, and 12 bases had no gene match. CDR3 sequence: CASSYSPSGRVTGDTDTQYF. The CDR3 nucleotides read TGTGCCAGCAGTTACTCTCCTAGCGGGAGGGTGACGGGGGACACAGATACGCAGTATTTT.

This clonotype came up once. This could be a read error, since a much larger clone is one nucleotide away. The chain joins TRBV10-3 to TRBJ2-7, with 11 bases that match TRBD1. The CDR3 is 14 amino acids. Per germline, CDR1 ENHRY and CDR2 SYGVKD. V shed 6 bases and J 7 bases; nucleotides not matched to a gene: 8. CDR3 sequence: CAISRTGGREEQYF. The DNA for the CDR3 is TGTGCCATCAGCCGGACAGGGGGCAGAGAGGAGCAGTACTTC.

In this sample, this clonotype turned up once. A clone one base away is much larger, so this may be a read error. The conserved phenylalanine or tryptophan normally closing the CDR3 is absent here, so this likely arose from a read error. The rearrangement uses TRBV6-5 and TRBJ1-1; the D is unclear. CDR1 MNHEY and CDR2 SVGAGI come from the germline V gene. The length of the CDR3 is 12 residues. V was clipped by 6 bases and J by 6 bases, with 11 bases between them. CDR3 coding DNA: TGTGCCAGCAGCTCGGACCTCGCTGAAGCTTTCTCT. Translated, it gives CASSSDLAEAFS.

Turning to this clonotype: Given a much more abundant clone one base away, this may be a read error. Since the CDR3 does not end with the conserved phenylalanine or tryptophan, this likely comes from a read error. The rearrangement uses TRBV12-3 or TRBV12-4 and TRBJ2-3, with 11 bases identical to TRBD2. The V segment lost 6 bases and the J segment 5 bases; nucleotides outside the gene matches: 10. The CDR3 extends over 16 amino acids. In DNA form, the CDR3 reads TGTGCCAGCAGAGATTTAGCGGGAGGGCCAAGAGATACGCAGTATCTT. Amino acids: CASRDLAGGPRDTQYL.

V gene TRBV6-5 combines with J gene TRBJ1-5, with unresolved D. This CDR3 comprises 12 residues. The germline gives CDR1 MNHEY, CDR2 SVGAGI. Trimming removed 5 bases at V and 4 bases at J, with 6 bases between. The CDR3 DNA follows: TGTGCCAGCAGTAAAAGTAATCAGCCCCAGCATTTT. As protein: CASSKSNQPQHF.